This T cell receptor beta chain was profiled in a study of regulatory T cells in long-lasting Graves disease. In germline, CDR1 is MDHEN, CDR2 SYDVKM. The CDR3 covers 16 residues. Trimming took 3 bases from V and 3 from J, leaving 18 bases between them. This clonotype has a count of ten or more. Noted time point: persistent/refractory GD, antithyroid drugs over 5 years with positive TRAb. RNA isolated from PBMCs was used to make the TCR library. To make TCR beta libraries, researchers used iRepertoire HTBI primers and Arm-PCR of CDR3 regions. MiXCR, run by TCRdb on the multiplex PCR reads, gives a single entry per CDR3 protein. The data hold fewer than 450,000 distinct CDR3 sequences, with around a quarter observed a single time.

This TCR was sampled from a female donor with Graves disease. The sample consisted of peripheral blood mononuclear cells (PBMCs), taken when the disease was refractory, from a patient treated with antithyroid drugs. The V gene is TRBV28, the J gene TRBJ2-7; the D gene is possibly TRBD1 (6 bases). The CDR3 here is CASSFEVSGRGYEQYF. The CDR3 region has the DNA TGTGCCAGCAGTTTCGAGGTATCCGGCAGGGGCTACGAGCAGTACTTC. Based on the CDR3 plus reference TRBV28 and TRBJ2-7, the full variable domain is DVKVTQSSRYLVKRTGEKVFLECVQDMDHENMFWYRQDPGLGLRLIYFSYDVKMKEKGDIPEGYSVSREKKERFSLILESASTNQTSMYLCASSFEVSGRGYEQYFGPGTRLTVT.